The 9 T cell receptor beta chains below were found in one sample sequenced in a study of regulatory T cells in long-lasting Graves disease. Time point: newly diagnosed GD, antithyroid drugs for less than 3 months. From RNA extracted from PBMCs, the TCR library was made. Assembly of TCR beta libraries relied on iRepertoire HTBI primers together with Arm-PCR of CDR3 regions. Each CDR3 protein is one row after TCRdb ran MiXCR on the multiplex PCR reads. The repertoire consists of approximately 390,000 distinct CDR3 sequences, with 15% to 20% occurring once and the leading ten covering 20%. These data were likewise used in another study, on T cells in Graves' hyperthyroidism and ophthalmopathy.

The source material was peripheral blood mononuclear cells (PBMCs), sampled at new diagnosis, from a patient treated with antithyroid drugs. These TCRs come from a woman aged 18-29 years with Graves disease.

This clonotype came up many times. V usage is TRBV6-1 and J usage is TRBJ2-5, with TRBD2 identical over 13 bases. V trimming: 8 bases; J trimming: 2 bases; junction bases outside the gene matches: 8. Germline lookup yields CDR1 MNHNS and CDR2 SASEGT. This CDR3 region has 16 residues. DNA of the CDR3: TGTGCCAGCCGCGGACTAGCGGGGGCACAACAAGAGACCCAGTACTTC. Protein sequence: CASRGLAGAQQETQYF.

Details on this clonotype: Germline and junction disagree at one end, which may indicate a read error. The gene calls are TRBV7-9 and TRBJ1-1, with D unresolved. Germline-derived CDR1 and CDR2 are SEHNR and FQNEAQ (reference sequence). The CDR3 spans 17 residues. The CDR3 coding sequence is TGTGCCAGCAGCTTAATGGTCGGGAGGAAATCGAACACTCAAGCTTTCTTT. Translating it yields CASSLMVGRKSNTQAFF.

This clonotype was detected only a few times. V usage is TRBV15 and J usage is TRBJ1-4; no definite D call. Trimming removed 7 bases at V and 3 bases at J, with 15 bases between. CDR1 and CDR2 (germline): LNHNV, YYDKDF (reference sequence). This CDR3 region has 15 residues. Written as DNA, the CDR3 is TGTGCCACCACCCGACGCGGGTCGCCTAATGAAAAACTGTTTTTT. Translated, it gives CATTRRGSPNEKLFF.

This chain connects TRBV7-2 to TRBJ2-1, with TRBD2 matching over 7 bases. V shed 4 bases and J 7 bases; nucleotides not matched to a gene: 13. CDR3 size: 16 residues. The V gene's germline CDR1 is SGHTA and CDR2 FQGNSA. The CDR3 region is CASSSYQRDPENEQFF. In DNA, the CDR3 is TGTGCCAGCAGCTCTTATCAGCGGGACCCTGAGAATGAGCAGTTCTTC.

This clonotype has a count of ten or more. Here the CDR3 reads CASSLMAFNQPQHF. In DNA, the CDR3 is TGTGCCAGCAGTTTAATGGCATTCAATCAGCCCCAGCATTTT. This chain connects TRBV12-3 or TRBV12-4 to TRBJ1-5; D is unclear. The CDR3 is made up of 14 amino acids. V lost 2 bases and J 3 bases, leaving 8 bases between the germline ends.

This clonotype showed up many times. This chain uses TRBV20-1 with TRBJ1-1; tentatively, D is TRBD1 (6 bases). The germline CDR1 and CDR2 sequences are DFQATT and SNEGSKA (reference sequence). The CDR3 has 13 amino acids. The V end lost 6 bases, the J end lost 5 bases, and 16 bases lay between the germline ends. CDR3 sequence reads: CSANTGGRTEAFF. The CDR3 DNA is TGCAGTGCCAACACGGGGGGCAGAACTGAAGCTTTCTTT.

In this sample, this clonotype turned up a few times. The junction departs from the called germline gene at one end, perhaps through a read error. The chain links TRBV5-1 to TRBJ1-1, with a tentative D call TRBD1 (6 bases). Germline assignment: CDR1 SGHRS and CDR2 YFSETQ. The CDR3 length is 18 residues. CDR3 nucleotide sequence: TGTGCCAGCAGCTTGGGGGTTCATTCTGGACAGCAACGCACTGAAGCTTTCTTT. Translation: CASSLGVHSGQQRTEAFF. The full variable domain, completed using reference TRBV5-1 and TRBJ1-1, is KAGVTQTPRYLIKTRGQQVTLSCSPISGHRSVSWYQQTPGQGLQFLFEYFSETQRNKGNFPGRFSGRQFSNSRSEMNVSTLELGDSALYLCASSLGVHSGQQRTEAFFGQGTRLTVV.

As to this clonotype: Germline and junction disagree at one end, which may indicate a read error. V gene TRBV20-1 combines with J gene TRBJ2-1; 8 nucleotides agree with TRBD2. This CDR3 region has 16 residues. The V gene's germline CDR1 is DFQATT and CDR2 SNEGSKA (reference sequence). The CDR3 DNA follows: TGCAATGCTAGAGAACCCGGGAGGGCGTCCTACAATGAGCAGTTCTTC. It translates to CNAREPGRASYNEQFF.

This clonotype was detected ten times or more. The chain uses TRBV20-1 and TRBJ2-1; 8 bases align to TRBD2. The CDR3 consists of 14 residues. Germline V gene lookup returns CDR1 DFQATT and CDR2 SNEGSKA (reference sequence). V was clipped by 3 bases and J by 4 bases; unmatched bases: 5. The CDR3 region is CSASGGAGYNEQFF. The CDR3 DNA sequence: TGCAGTGCTAGCGGGGGGGCTGGGTACAATGAGCAGTTCTTC.